Below are 5 T cell receptor beta chains sequenced from a single sample in a study of T cells after yellow fever vaccination. TCRdb re-analysed the 5' RACE reads in MiXCR, keeping a single row per CDR3 protein. The profile shows more than 350,000 distinct CDR3 sequences, approximately 10% of them singletons. The sample here was PBMCs, taken on the day of the first yellow fever vaccination. These TCRs come from a man between 18 and 29 years old who received the YFV17D yellow fever vaccine.

This clonotype was observed many times. The rearrangement joins TRBV4-1 to TRBJ2-4; D might be TRBD1 or TRBD2, each matching 5 bases. This CDR3 is 17 amino acids long. Germline CDR1 is MGHRA and CDR2 is YSYEKL. Trimming pared 3 bases from V and 1 base from J, leaving 16 bases between. This chain's CDR3 is CASSQPRRGDAKNIQYF. The CDR3 coding sequence is TGCGCCAGCAGCCAGCCCCGGAGAGGGGATGCCAAAAACATTCAGTACTTC.

This clonotype was detected only a few times. The CDR3 region is CASSLGTTSAVVLEQYF. The CDR3, as DNA: TGTGCCAGCAGCTTGGGGACGACTAGCGCGGTAGTTTTGGAGCAGTACTTC. V usage is TRBV5-6 and J usage is TRBJ2-7; TRBD2 agrees at 8 bases. The germline V gene encodes CDR1 SGHDT and CDR2 YYEEEE. Losses at the gene ends were 0 bases for V and 7 bases for J; bases not matched to a gene: 15. The CDR3 spans 17 residues.

This sequence joins TRBV3-1 and TRBJ2-4, with 8 bases fitting TRBD2. From germline, CDR1 is LGHDT and CDR2 YNNKEL (reference sequence). Trimming removed 2 bases from V and 8 bases from J; junction bases left unmatched: 5. The CDR3 is 14 residues long. CDR3 loop: CASSQMGLGDIQYF. The CDR3 DNA reads as TGTGCCAGCAGCCAAATGGGACTAGGGGACATTCAGTACTTC.

The chain recombines TRBV10-2 with TRBJ1-6; D is ambiguous. With 2 bases removed from V and 2 bases from J, the gap between germline ends came to 7 bases. From germline, CDR1 is WSHSY and CDR2 SAAADI. This CDR3 is 15 amino acids long. CDR3 nucleotides: TGCGCCAGCAGTGAGCGGAAGGCCTATAATTCACCCCTCCACTTT. Protein: CASSERKAYNSPLHF.

This clonotype was counted between two and nine times. The J gene is TRBJ1-2, the V gene TRBV12-3 or TRBV12-4; 11 bases line up with TRBD1. The length of the CDR3 is 14 residues. Losses at the gene ends were 6 bases for V and 7 bases for J; bases not matched to a gene: 7. The CDR3 spells CASRRGQGAFGYTF. The CDR3 DNA reads as TGTGCCAGCAGACGCGGACAGGGGGCCTTTGGCTACACCTTC.